The rows below give T cell receptor beta chains drawn from one sample of a study of blood T cell repertoires in COVID-19. Repertoires were generated with immunoSEQ multiplex PCR, while TCRdb's copy carries only in-frame clones and drops some. The data contain around 92,000 clones, around 84% of them singletons. Sequencing was carried out using peripheral blood. These receptors all come from an older woman in a cohort sampled during active or convalescent COVID-19. CDR3s include the opening cysteine and the closing phenylalanine or tryptophan. Each record gives: V gene, clone size, D gene, J gene, CDR3 protein, CDR3 DNA. The D gene is left open where the match is weak. Only some rows state a clone size, as once, few, many or a class for expanded clones.

V: TRBV5-5; size: NA; D: NA; J: TRBJ1-2; CDR3: CASSGAGGDEDGYTF; DNA: TGTGCCAGCAGCGGGGCCGGGGGGGATGAAGATGGCTACACCTTC
V: TRBV7-9; size: NA; D: NA; J: TRBJ1-2; CDR3: CATRILGGGNYGYTF; DNA: TGTGCCACCCGCATTCTGGGGGGAGGTAACTATGGCTACACCTTC
V: TRBV10-1; size: NA; D: TRBD2; J: TRBJ2-3; CDR3: CASRSLAEEGDGTDTQYF; DNA: TGCGCCAGCAGATCACTAGCGGAGGAGGGGGATGGGACAGATACGCAGTATTTT
V: TRBV19; size: NA; D: NA; J: TRBJ2-3; CDR3: CASSIDRADTQYF; DNA: TGTGCCAGTAGTATAGACAGGGCAGATACGCAGTATTTT
V: TRBV3-1/TRBV3-2; size: NA; D: NA; J: TRBJ1-1; CDR3: CASNYMDSEAFF; DNA: TGTGCCAGCAACTATATGGACAGTGAAGCTTTCTTT
V: TRBV7-3; size: NA; D: NA; J: TRBJ1-2; CDR3: CASSPQGSDYGYTF; DNA: TGTGCCAGCAGCCCGCAGGGGAGTGACTATGGCTACACCTTC
V: TRBV3-1/TRBV3-2; size: NA; D: TRBD2; J: TRBJ2-5; CDR3: CASSQNSGRVQETQYF; DNA: TGTGCCAGCAGCCAAAATAGCGGGAGGGTCCAAGAGACCCAGTACTTC
V: TRBV7-2; size: NA; D: TRBD2; J: TRBJ2-7; CDR3: CASSKLAGASYEQYF; DNA: TGTGCCAGCAGCAAACTAGCGGGGGCCTCCTACGAGCAGTACTTC
V: TRBV29-1; size: NA; D: NA; J: TRBJ2-1; CDR3: CSVGGSNEQFF; DNA: TGCAGCGTTGGAGGGTCCAATGAGCAGTTCTTC
V: TRBV25-1; size: NA; D: TRBD1; J: TRBJ1-2; CDR3: CASSEQGAKYGYTF; DNA: TGTGCCAGCAGTGAACAGGGGGCGAAGTATGGCTACACCTTC
V: TRBV7-3; size: few; D: NA; J: TRBJ2-1; CDR3: CASSRLPGLYNEQFF; DNA: TGTGCCAGCAGCCGGCTCCCGGGACTCTATAATGAGCAGTTCTTC
V: TRBV6-5; size: NA; D: NA; J: TRBJ1-4; CDR3: CASHQGDREKLFF; DNA: TGTGCCAGCCATCAAGGGGATCGCGAAAAACTGTTTTTT
V: TRBV9; size: NA; D: NA; J: TRBJ2-7; CDR3: CASSPQGIEQYF; DNA: TGTGCCAGCAGCCCGCAGGGGATCGAGCAGTACTTC
V: TRBV2; size: once; D: NA; J: TRBJ2-5; CDR3: CASIRGVGETQYF; DNA: TGTGCCAGCATTCGCGGGGTTGGAGAGACCCAGTACTTC
V: TRBV11-1; size: NA; D: NA; J: TRBJ2-7; CDR3: CASSSHQGYEQYF; DNA: TGTGCCAGCAGCTCTCATCAGGGGTACGAGCAGTACTTC
V: TRBV6-4; size: NA; D: NA; J: TRBJ1-5; CDR3: CASSEAGGNQPQHF; DNA: TGTGCCAGCAGTGAGGCAGGGGGCAATCAGCCCCAGCATTTT
V: TRBV5-4; size: few; D: TRBD2; J: TRBJ2-1; CDR3: CASSLGSGGSYNEQFF; DNA: TGTGCCAGCAGCTTGGGAAGCGGGGGGTCCTACAATGAGCAGTTCTTC
V: TRBV11-2; size: NA; D: TRBD2; J: TRBJ2-1; CDR3: CASRPLAGGHNEQFF; DNA: TGTGCCAGCAGACCACTAGCGGGGGGGCATAATGAGCAGTTCTTC
V: TRBV28; size: NA; D: TRBD1; J: TRBJ1-2; CDR3: CASNPGGDYGYTF; DNA: TGTGCCAGCAACCCAGGGGGTGACTATGGCTACACCTTC
V: TRBV7-6; size: NA; D: TRBD1; J: TRBJ2-7; CDR3: CASTPRTGVANEQYF; DNA: TGTGCCAGCACCCCCCGCACAGGGGTAGCCAACGAGCAGTACTTC
V: TRBV20-1; size: NA; D: NA; J: TRBJ2-1; CDR3: CSALSYNEQFF; DNA: TGCAGTGCCCTTTCCTACAATGAGCAGTTCTTC
V: TRBV6-5; size: NA; D: TRBD1; J: TRBJ1-2; CDR3: CATLDRGAFYGYTF; DNA: TGTGCCACTTTAGACAGGGGAGCATTCTATGGCTACACCTTC